The sequence of this T cell receptor beta chain was determined in a study of T cell responses to AZD1222 COVID-19 vaccine. Study outcomes and limitations: Researchers report vaccine-associated CD4 TCRs spanning spike, with dominance at 160-218 and 743-854. Regions left unmutated in variants are reportedly the target of nearly half of spike-specific TCRs. The sample set comprised mostly white British donors with more females, and clonal diversity was possibly underestimated. Spike-specific TCR breadth and depth both grew after two AZD1222 doses.

A word on this clone: Its antigen is not identified.

V lost 1 base, J lost 2 bases, and 3 bases stayed unmatched. The CDR3 is 17 amino acids. Per the germline V gene, CDR1 is LGHDT and CDR2 is YNNKEL (reference sequence). Profiling relied on immunoSEQ multiplex PCR, and the TCRdb table lists in-frame clones only, not all of them. This repertoire shows approximately 82,000 clones, more than 85% found once; its top ten account for 5.2%. The J gene is TRBJ2-1, the V gene TRBV3-1 (or the pseudogene TRBV3-2), with 12 bases lining up with TRBD2. The sample was peripheral blood, taken on day 0 of AZD1222 vaccination. The receptor comes from an adult in good health. The CDR3 loop reads CASSQVLAGGPYNEQFF. The CDR3 DNA sequence: TGTGCCAGCAGCCAAGTGCTAGCGGGGGGGCCCTACAATGAGCAGTTCTTC.